These 27 T cell receptor beta chains share one sample of origin, sequenced in a study of CD8+ T cells in alopecia areata. TCR sequencing used cDNA made by reverse transcription of extracted RNA. Method: immunoSEQ multiplex PCR; TCRdb's copy keeps in-frame clones and lacks some. The repertoire holds some 190,000 clones, with around 56% as singletons. Treatment specified: oral pan-JAK inhibitor, 5-10 mg twice daily. The starting material was CD4+ T cells sorted from blood, obtained at week 4, from a patient treated with tofacitinib. These receptors were obtained from a human donor with alopecia areata.

The chain combines TRBV9 with TRBJ2-5; 12 nucleotides align to TRBD2. With V trimmed by 4 bases and J by 3 bases, 4 bases remained unmatched. CDR1 SGDLS and CDR2 YYNGEE come from the germline V gene. This CDR3 spans 15 amino acids. The DNA for the CDR3 is TGTGCCAGCAGCATCGGACTAGCGGGAAAAGAGACCCAGTACTTC. It codes for CASSIGLAGKETQYF. Full variable domain (rest looked up from reference TRBV9 and TRBJ2-5): DSGVTQTPKHLITATGQRVTLRCSPRSGDLSVYWYQQSLDQGLQFLIQYYNGEERAKGNILERFSAQQFPDLHSELNLSSLELGDSALYFCASSIGLAGKETQYFGPGTRLLVL.

The genes are TRBV15 and TRBJ2-5; weak D call: TRBD1 (6 bases). The V and J ends lost 0 bases and 1 base respectively, with 9 bases between them. Germline V lookup: CDR1 LNHNV, CDR2 YYDKDF (reference sequence). The CDR3 length is 15 residues. As DNA, the CDR3 is TGTGCCACCAGCAGAGATGGGACAAGCCAAGAGACCCAGTACTTC. Its translation: CATSRDGTSQETQYF.

V and J are TRBV29-1 and TRBJ2-5; D not resolved. Germline CDR1 reads SQVTM; CDR2 reads ANQGSEA. V lost 4 bases and J lost 2, with 14 bases in between. CDR3 size: 14 residues. The CDR3 coding sequence is TGCAGCGTTGGGGGTGGCGGAGCACAAGAGACCCAGTACTTC. Amino acid sequence: CSVGGGGAQETQYF.

The J gene is TRBJ2-5, the V gene TRBV5-6; D remains unclear. Germline V gene lookup returns CDR1 SGHDT and CDR2 YYEEEE. Between the trimmed V and J ends, which lost 0 bases and 2 bases, there was a span of 5 bases. CDR3 length: 13 amino acids. As DNA, the CDR3 is TGTGCCAGCAGCTTGGGACCGCAAGAGACCCAGTACTTC. It specifies CASSLGPQETQYF.

This rearrangement joins TRBV7-2 to TRBJ2-7; D could derive from TRBD1 or TRBD2 (6 bases each). Trimming stripped 5 bases from V and 4 bases from J, with 18 bases between. Germline values: CDR1 SGHTA, CDR2 FQGNSA. The CDR3 is 15 amino acids. For the CDR3, the DNA is TGTGCCAGCAGCACCAACGGGGGCAGTGCTTACGAGCAGTACTTC. Protein sequence: CASSTNGGSAYEQYF.

This sequence joins TRBV6-6 and TRBJ1-1; weak D call: TRBD1 (5 bases). V lost 5 bases to trimming and J lost 1 base, with 14 bases between them. This CDR3 is 15 amino acids long. Per germline, CDR1 MNHNY and CDR2 SVGAGI (reference sequence). For the CDR3, the DNA is TGTGCCAGCAGTAACCCGGGACTCCAGAACACTGAAGCTTTCTTT. Translation gives CASSNPGLQNTEAFF.

The chain couples TRBV25-1 to TRBJ2-7; D remains unclear. Looked up from germline, CDR1 is MGHDK and CDR2 is SYGVNS. The ends were cut back, 3 bases at V and 4 bases at J, with 10 bases in the middle. There are 13 residues in the CDR3. CDR3 in DNA: TGTGCCAGCAGTGACATCTCCGGTTACGAGCAGTACTTC. Its translation is CASSDISGYEQYF.

This chain uses TRBV19 with TRBJ1-2; no reliable D call. Germline values: CDR1 LNHDA, CDR2 SQIVND (reference sequence). The V and J ends lost 4 bases and 7 bases respectively, with 22 bases between them. The CDR3 sequence is 16 residues long. CDR3 region: CASSNKTPTRAFGYTF. Here the CDR3 DNA reads TGTGCCAGTAGTAACAAGACGCCAACAAGGGCTTTTGGCTACACCTTC.

The chain couples TRBV28 to TRBJ1-5; weak D call: TRBD1 (6 bases). CDR3 length equals 14 residues. V was trimmed by 10 bases and J by 0 bases, leaving 13 bases between them. CDR1 and CDR2 from the germline V gene are MDHEN and SYDVKM. CDR3 nucleotides: TGTGCCACCAGACAGGTAACTAGCAATCAGCCCCAGCATTTT. Its translation is CATRQVTSNQPQHF.

The count of this clone is one. This sample includes further DNA sequences coding for the same CDR3. J is TRBJ2-7 and V is TRBV15; D not certain. Germline assignment: CDR1 LNHNV and CDR2 YYDKDF (reference sequence). Trimming took 0 bases from V and 4 from J, leaving 7 bases between them. The CDR3 is made up of 13 amino acids. CDR3 DNA: TGTGCCACCAGCAGAGATCGGAGTTACGAGCAGTACTTC. This sequence encodes CATSRDRSYEQYF.

In its sample, this clone was seen a few times. The chain has TRBV29-1 and TRBJ2-5; a possible D gene is TRBD2 (7 bases). V was clipped by 4 bases and J by 1 base, with 10 bases between them. Germline CDR1 and CDR2: SQVTM and ANQGSEA. The CDR3 is 13 residues long. The CDR3 region is CSVGGGFQETQYF. The CDR3 nucleotides are TGCAGCGTTGGGGGGGGCTTCCAAGAGACCCAGTACTTC.

This chain links TRBV10-2 with TRBJ1-1; no definite D call. In germline, CDR1 is WSHSY, CDR2 SAAADI. The CDR3 is 13 residues long. V was cut by 8 bases and J by 3 bases, with 13 bases left in between. The CDR3 spells CASRFKGDTEAFF. DNA for the CDR3: TGCGCCAGCCGTTTTAAGGGTGACACTGAAGCTTTCTTT.

The chain combines TRBV30 with TRBJ1-2; TRBD1 might be the D (6 bases). This CDR3 has 15 amino acids. Looked up from germline, CDR1 is GTSNPN and CDR2 is SVGIG (reference sequence). V lost 1 base, J lost 8 bases, and 20 bases lay in between. For the CDR3, the DNA is TGTGCCTGGAGTGACAGGGTCGAGGCGGTCGGAGGCTACACCTTC. It translates to CAWSDRVEAVGGYTF.

This clone was picked up many times. The chain uses TRBV6-4 and TRBJ2-6, with D possibly TRBD1 on 6 matching bases. In germline, CDR1 is MRHNA, CDR2 SNTAGT. Trimming shortened V by 4 bases and J by 4 bases, and 8 bases separated the two germline ends. The CDR3 is 14 residues long. CDR3 protein: CASSVGAGANVLTF. The DNA for the CDR3 is TGTGCCAGCAGTGTGGGGGCCGGGGCCAACGTCCTGACTTTC.

Only a few counts were recorded for this clone. This chain uses TRBV2 with TRBJ2-3, with a tentative D call TRBD1 (6 bases). Germline V lookup: CDR1 SNHLY, CDR2 FYNNEI. The CDR3 sequence is 14 residues long. V was cut by 5 bases and J by 6 bases, with 15 bases left in between. CDR3 in DNA: TGTGCCAGCAGTCGGGACACTGGAACGGATACGCAGTATTTT. This translates into CASSRDTGTDTQYF.

This clone has just a few counts. The chain couples TRBV6-6 to TRBJ2-7; 9 nucleotides line up with TRBD1. The V and J ends lost 4 bases and 5 bases, in that order; junction bases with no gene match: 9. Germline V lookup: CDR1 MNHNY, CDR2 SVGAGI (reference sequence). This CDR3 is built from 15 residues. CDR3 sequence: CASSSLGTGKDEQYF. DNA for the CDR3: TGTGCCAGCAGTTCCCTAGGGACAGGGAAAGACGAGCAGTACTTC.

The chain joins TRBV29-1 to TRBJ1-2; 7 positions match TRBD1. CDR3 length: 16 residues. The junction had 11 bases not matched to a gene; V was cut back by 2 bases and J by 2 bases. Germline CDR1 reads SQVTM; CDR2 reads ANQGSEA. The CDR3 sequence is CSVERQQGGANYGYTF. DNA of the CDR3: TGCAGCGTTGAACGCCAACAAGGGGGCGCAAACTATGGCTACACCTTC.

The rearrangement links TRBV5-1 to TRBJ2-7; D uncertain. Germline-derived CDR1 and CDR2 are SGHRS and YFSETQ. This CDR3 region has 14 residues. V lost 0 bases and J 6 bases, leaving 13 bases between the germline ends. The chain's CDR3 is CASSLGSGLGEQYF. The CDR3 bases are TGCGCCAGCAGCTTGGGATCAGGTCTCGGCGAGCAGTACTTC.

In DNA form, the CDR3 reads TGTGCCAGCAGCCAAGATCGTTTCGGGGGGCGGGGCTACACCTTC. This encodes CASSQDRFGGRGYTF. This chain joins TRBV4-2 and TRBJ1-2; the D gene is possibly TRBD1 (6 bases). This CDR3 comprises 15 residues. V lost 0 bases and J 8 bases, leaving 16 bases between the germline ends. The germline V gene encodes CDR1 LGHNA and CDR2 YNFKEQ.

This clone was seen more than once but under ten times. The chain employs TRBV29-1 and TRBJ2-2; 7 bases line up with TRBD1. Per germline, CDR1 SQVTM and CDR2 ANQGSEA. The CDR3 is made up of 14 amino acids. J gave up 4 bases and V 7 bases, and 9 bases lay outside the gene matches. CDR3 amino acids: CSARKGAVTGELFF. The CDR3 DNA follows: TGCAGCGCCAGAAAGGGGGCGGTCACCGGGGAGCTGTTTTTT.

This chain connects TRBV30 to TRBJ1-5; D not certain. CDR3 length: 13 residues. Between the trimmed V and J ends, which lost 4 bases and 4 bases, there was a span of 11 bases. Germline CDR1 is GTSNPN and CDR2 is SVGIG (reference sequence). In nucleotides, the CDR3 is TGTGCCTGGAATCGGGCCCCAAATCAGCCCCAGCATTTT. It is translated as CAWNRAPNQPQHF.

The chain couples TRBV13 to TRBJ1-3; no reliable D call. The CDR3 consists of 13 residues. Looked up from germline, CDR1 is PRHDT and CDR2 is FYEKMQ (reference sequence). V was shortened by 7 bases and J by 4 bases, with 11 bases between the two germline ends. The DNA of the CDR3 is TGTGCCAGCAAGAGGCGTCCGGGAAACACCATATATTTT. It encodes CASKRRPGNTIYF.

Comment on this clone: Other DNA sequences of this sample code for an identical CDR3. V and J are TRBV29-1 and TRBJ2-1; D unresolved. The CDR3 consists of 13 residues. CDR1 and CDR2 (germline): SQVTM, ANQGSEA. Trimming stripped 3 bases from V and 0 bases from J, with 6 bases between. CDR3 sequence reads: CSVDSSSYNEQFF. The CDR3, as DNA: TGCAGCGTTGACTCGAGCTCCTACAATGAGCAGTTCTTC.

V is TRBV30 and J is TRBJ1-5; perhaps TRBD1 as D (6 bases). In germline, CDR1 is GTSNPN, CDR2 SVGIG (reference sequence). The V end was cut by 0 bases, the J end by 3 bases, with 12 bases between. This CDR3 contains 15 residues. The chain's CDR3 is CAWSVIGGTNQPQHF. The CDR3 coding sequence is TGTGCCTGGAGTGTTATAGGGGGAACCAATCAGCCCCAGCATTTT. The full variable domain, rest sourced from reference TRBV30 and TRBJ1-5, is SQTIHQWPATLVQPVGSPLSLECTVEGTSNPNLYWYRQAAGRGLQLLFYSVGIGQISSEVPQNLSASRPQDRQFILSSKKLLLSDSGFYLCAWSVIGGTNQPQHFGDGTRLSIL.

This clone came up once. The chain recombines TRBV6-6 with TRBJ2-1; the match to TRBD2 covers 8 bases. The CDR3 has 14 residues. V was clipped by 8 bases and J by 4 bases; unmatched bases: 7. Germline-derived CDR1 and CDR2 are MNHNY and SVGAGI (reference sequence). The CDR3 spells CASRAGGAYNEQFF. CDR3 sequence (DNA): TGTGCCAGCCGCGCGGGGGGCGCTTACAATGAGCAGTTCTTC.

This clone appeared a few times. The V gene is TRBV4-3, the J gene TRBJ2-5; D call uncertain. Germline V gene data show CDR1 as LGHNA and CDR2 as YSLEER. Trimming took 2 bases from V and 4 from J, leaving 11 bases between them. This CDR3 is built from 14 residues. CDR3 residues: CASSQNDKGETQYF. The CDR3 region has the DNA TGCGCCAGCAGCCAAAATGATAAGGGAGAGACCCAGTACTTC.

The rearrangement links TRBV25-1 to TRBJ2-1, with 13 bases matching TRBD2. CDR1 and CDR2 from the germline V gene are MGHDK and SYGVNS. The CDR3 sequence is 15 residues long. V was pared by 8 bases and J by 7 bases, with 8 bases of the junction left unmatched. The CDR3 region is CASGPPGLAGNEQFF. The CDR3 nucleotides are TGTGCCAGCGGACCACCGGGACTAGCGGGAAATGAGCAGTTCTTC.